This T cell receptor (beta chain) was identified in a study of T-cell reconstitution after alpha-beta-depleted transplantation in children. Study results and caveats: Among T cells one year after transplant, newly produced cells accounted for most counts and diversity. Some patients' high day-60 TCRbeta diversity was traced to surviving recipient T cells and thymic progenitors.

Preparation of the TCRbeta library involved a method that used unique molecular identifiers. MiXCR, run by TCRdb on the PCR reads, gives a single entry per CDR3 protein. This sample yields about 980,000 distinct CDR3 sequences, of which about 31% are seen a single time; over 25% belongs to the top ten. A word on this clonotype: The antigen remains unidentified.

Trimming removed 0 bases from V and 2 bases from J, with 12 bases in between. The CDR3 spans 16 residues. Germline assignment: CDR1 SGHTS and CDR2 YDEGEE. This TCR was sampled from a boy in the first two years of life who had a stem cell transplant for SCID, so the T cells may come from the graft donor. Here the sequenced sample was PBMCs, mostly from graft donor cells, taken 360 days after TCRalphabeta/CD19-depleted stem cell transplant. V is TRBV5-8 and J is TRBJ2-1, with a weak D call TRBD1 (6 bases). CDR3 amino acids: CASSLGQGLTYNEQFF. CDR3 DNA sequence: TGTGCCAGCAGCTTGGGGCAGGGGCTTACCTACAATGAGCAGTTCTTC.